These 32 T cell receptor beta chains were sequenced from one sample in a study of blood T cell repertoires in COVID-19. The table came from immunoSEQ multiplex PCR; TCRdb's copy has only in-frame clones and leaves some out. The table has just under 350,000 clones, around 90% seen once. The specimen sequenced was peripheral blood. The source of these receptors is a young woman who had recovered from COVID-19.

The CDR3 here is CASSDRGLLGSFF. CDR3 in DNA: TGTGCCAGCAGTGACAGGGGGCTTCTAGGTTCTTTCTTT. The chain has TRBV6-1 and TRBJ1-1; TRBD1 agrees at 8 bases. Trimming took 3 bases from V and 12 from J; bases not matched to a gene: 9. In germline, CDR1 is MNHNS, CDR2 SASEGT. This CDR3 is 13 amino acids long.

The rearrangement uses TRBV6-2 or TRBV6-3 and TRBJ2-7; 7 bases line up with TRBD1. Trimming cost V 5 bases and J 5 bases; bases outside gene matches: 9. The length of the CDR3 is 14 residues. The germline V gene has CDR1 MNHEY and CDR2 SVGEGT. The CDR3 DNA is TGTGCCAGCAGTCCCCAGGGACAGCCCCACGAGCAGTACGTC. Residues: CASSPQGQPHEQYV.

The CDR3 reads CASSPSGLHPGESSGNTIYF. CDR3 DNA: TGTGCCAGCAGCCCCTCCGGTTTGCACCCGGGGGAAAGCTCTGGAAACACCATATATTTT. The chain uses TRBV3-1 (or the pseudogene TRBV3-2) and TRBJ1-3; possibly TRBD1 for D (5 bases). The CDR3 is 20 residues long. Looked up from germline, CDR1 is LGHDT and CDR2 is YNNKEL (reference sequence). V lost 4 bases to trimming and J lost 0 bases, with 25 bases between them.

V is TRBV7-6 and J is TRBJ2-1; D gene uncertain. The ends were cut back, 1 base at V and 6 bases at J, with 13 bases in the middle. Germline V gives CDR1 SGHVS, CDR2 FNYEAQ. CDR3 length: 15 amino acids. CDR3 sequence (DNA): TGTGCCAGCAGCTTAGGTCGAGGTAGCCCCAATGAGCAGTTCTTC. Translated, it gives CASSLGRGSPNEQFF. The full variable domain, with the rest looked up from reference TRBV7-6 and TRBJ2-1, is GAGVSQSPRYKVTKRGQDVALRCDPISGHVSLYWYRQALGQGPEFLTYFNYEAQQDKSGLPNDRFSAERPEGSISTLTIQRTEQRDSAMYRCASSLGRGSPNEQFFGPGTRLTVL.

The CDR3 region has the DNA TGTGCCAGCAGCTCTAAGACTCGACCAGAGCAGTTCTTC. Encoded protein: CASSSKTRPEQFF. V is TRBV5-4 and J is TRBJ2-1; D not certain. Germline CDR1 and CDR2: SGHNT and YYREEE (reference sequence). V lost 3 bases to trimming and J lost 10 bases, with 14 bases between them. This CDR3 has 13 amino acids.

The chain carries TRBV30 and TRBJ2-5; 7 bases agree with TRBD2. Per the germline V gene, CDR1 is GTSNPN and CDR2 is SVGIG (reference sequence). V dropped 1 base and J dropped 4; count of bases not matched to a gene: 12. CDR3 size: 16 residues. The CDR3 coding sequence is TGTGCCTGGAGTGGTCCCCGACGGGAGGCGGGAGAGACCCAGTACTTC. Encoded protein: CAWSGPRREAGETQYF.

The rearrangement links TRBV6-5 to TRBJ2-3, with 10 bases that match TRBD1. CDR1 is MNHEY, CDR2 SVGAGI, per germline. V shed 7 bases and J 5 bases; nucleotides not matched to a gene: 9. CDR3 length equals 15 residues. The CDR3 DNA sequence: TGTGCCAGCATTCCCTGGACAGGGGGTATAGATACGCAGTATTTT. Amino acids: CASIPWTGGIDTQYF.

Only one count was recorded for this clone. This rearrangement joins TRBV10-3 to TRBJ2-2; TRBD2 matches at 10 bases. Germline V gene lookup returns CDR1 ENHRY and CDR2 SYGVKD. Losses at the gene ends were 3 bases for V and 6 bases for J; bases not matched to a gene: 1. The CDR3 extends over 14 amino acids. In nucleotides, the CDR3 is TGTGCCATCAGTGACCTAGCGGGAGCCGGGGAGCTGTTTTTT. It codes for CAISDLAGAGELFF.

CDR3 region: CASSYPNRTGLSSYNSPLHF. In nucleotides, the CDR3 is TGTGCCAGCAGCTACCCTAATAGGACAGGGCTCAGCTCCTATAATTCACCCCTCCACTTT. The chain carries TRBV9 and TRBJ1-6; 8 bases are a match to TRBD1. The CDR3 spans 20 residues. V was clipped by 4 bases and J by 0 bases; unmatched bases: 15. Germline V gene sequence: CDR1 SGDLS, CDR2 YYNGEE.

This sequence joins TRBV5-4 and TRBJ2-5; possible D gene TRBD1, 6 bases. The CDR3 runs 14 residues. The V and J ends lost 4 bases and 5 bases respectively, with 15 bases between them. Germline V gene lookup returns CDR1 SGHNT and CDR2 YYREEE (reference sequence). CDR3 region: CASSIRDNSETQYF. In DNA, the CDR3 is TGTGCCAGCAGCATCCGGGACAATTCGGAGACCCAGTACTTC.

This clone was picked up one time. This chain links TRBV18 with TRBJ1-2; tentatively, D is TRBD1 (5 bases). V was shortened by 2 bases and J by 3 bases, with 10 bases between the two germline ends. The length of the CDR3 is 14 residues. CDR1 is KGHSH, CDR2 LQKENI, per germline. In DNA form, the CDR3 reads TGTGCCAGCTCACCAGAAGACAGACACTATGGCTACACCTTC. Translation gives CASSPEDRHYGYTF. The whole variable domain, filled in from reference TRBV18 and TRBJ1-2, reads NAGVMQNPRHLVRRRGQEARLRCSPMKGHSHVYWYRQLPEEGLKFMVYLQKENIIDESGMPKERFSAEFPKEGPSILRIQQVVRGDSAAYFCASSPEDRHYGYTFGSGTRLTVV.

V usage is TRBV6-5 and J usage is TRBJ2-5; tentatively, D is TRBD2 (7 bases). Germline CDR1 MNHEY, CDR2 SVGAGI. The CDR3 extends over 14 amino acids. The germline V and J ends were trimmed by 2 bases and 7 bases, with 14 bases remaining between them. CDR3 sequence (DNA): TGTGCCAGCAGTTACGCAGGGAGGGGGTCGACCCAGTACTTC. Translating it yields CASSYAGRGSTQYF.

The V call is TRBV4-1, the J call TRBJ2-1; D perhaps matches TRBD1 (5 bases). Looked up from germline, CDR1 is MGHRA and CDR2 is YSYEKL. The V end lost 4 bases, the J end lost 6 bases, and 10 bases lay between the germline ends. This CDR3 region has 13 residues. The CDR3 reads CASSPRVGNEQFF. DNA for the CDR3: TGCGCCAGCAGCCCCAGGGTCGGCAATGAGCAGTTCTTC.

The chain couples TRBV18 to TRBJ2-4, with a tentative D call TRBD2 (5 bases). V was shortened by 3 bases and J by 0 bases, with 9 bases between the two germline ends. Per germline, CDR1 KGHSH and CDR2 LQKENI. There are 15 residues in the CDR3. Here the CDR3 reads CASSPGAVAKNIQYF. CDR3 DNA: TGTGCCAGCTCACCTGGAGCGGTAGCCAAAAACATTCAGTACTTC. The whole variable domain, filled in from reference TRBV18 and TRBJ2-4, reads NAGVMQNPRHLVRRRGQEARLRCSPMKGHSHVYWYRQLPEEGLKFMVYLQKENIIDESGMPKERFSAEFPKEGPSILRIQQVVRGDSAAYFCASSPGAVAKNIQYFGAGTRLSVL.

The rearrangement uses TRBV11-3 and TRBJ2-3, with 13 nucleotides matching TRBD2. V shed 5 bases and J 1 base; nucleotides not matched to a gene: 6. The CDR3 totals 17 residues. Germline CDR1 reads SGHNT; CDR2 reads YENEEA. The CDR3 bases are TGTGCCAGCAGCCCCGGACTAGCGGGAGTCGGCACAGATACGCAGTATTTT. Its translation: CASSPGLAGVGTDTQYF. Full variable domain (outside the CDR3, taken from reference TRBV11-3 and TRBJ2-3): EAGVVQSPRYKIIEKKQPVAFWCNPISGHNTLYWYLQNLGQGPELLIRYENEEAVDDSQLPKDRFSAERLKGVDSTLKIQPAELGDSAVYLCASSPGLAGVGTDTQYFGPGTRLTVL.

The J gene is TRBJ2-3, the V gene TRBV9; 9 bases line up with TRBD2. Germline V gives CDR1 SGDLS, CDR2 YYNGEE. The CDR3 runs to 15 residues. V gave up 0 bases and J gave up 5 bases; unmatched junction bases: 4. The CDR3 reads CASSVGSGSKDTQYF. The CDR3 DNA follows: TGTGCCAGCAGCGTAGGTAGCGGGAGTAAAGATACGCAGTATTTT.

This clone was observed a single time. J is TRBJ1-2 and V is TRBV3-1 (or the pseudogene TRBV3-2), with D perhaps matching TRBD1 (6 bases). The CDR3 runs 17 residues. Trimming stripped 0 bases from V and 4 bases from J, with 18 bases between. Germline V gives CDR1 LGHDT, CDR2 YNNKEL (reference sequence). This CDR3 reads CASSQDLFQQGIYGYTF. Here the CDR3 DNA reads TGTGCCAGCAGCCAAGATCTTTTCCAGCAGGGGATCTATGGCTACACCTTC.

The V and J genes are TRBV3-1 (or the pseudogene TRBV3-2) and TRBJ1-2; TRBD1 is a possible D gene (6 bases). In germline, CDR1 is LGHDT, CDR2 YNNKEL (reference sequence). The CDR3 is 16 residues long. V was trimmed by 0 bases and J by 6 bases, leaving 17 bases between them. The CDR3 DNA reads TGTGCCAGCAGCCAAGATTGGACAGCCGCAGGGGATGGCTACACCTTC. It is translated as CASSQDWTAAGDGYTF.

The chain links TRBV6-6 to TRBJ2-7, with D unresolved. V lost 5 bases and J 0 bases, leaving 11 bases between the germline ends. CDR1 is MNHNY, CDR2 SVGAGI, per germline (reference sequence). This CDR3 is 14 amino acids long. CDR3 protein: CASSLDSPSYEQYV. CDR3 sequence (DNA): TGTGCCAGCAGTCTTGACTCGCCCTCCTACGAGCAGTACGTC.

The chain couples TRBV25-1 to TRBJ1-2; D is perhaps TRBD1 (6 bases). Germline V gives CDR1 MGHDK, CDR2 SYGVNS. The CDR3 contains 12 residues. Trimming cost V 5 bases and J 6 bases, with 10 bases left between them. For the CDR3, the DNA is TGTGCCAGCAGTATAGGGGGGGATGGCTACACCTTC. This translates into CASSIGGDGYTF.

The chain has TRBV9 and TRBJ2-1, with D possibly being TRBD2 (6 bases). Germline values: CDR1 SGDLS, CDR2 YYNGEE. V was shortened by 0 bases and J by 9 bases, with 19 bases between the two germline ends. The CDR3 has 16 residues. The CDR3 sequence is CASSVGGSAGRAEQFF. The CDR3 nucleotides are TGTGCCAGCAGCGTAGGTGGGAGCGCGGGGCGGGCTGAGCAGTTCTTC. Full variable domain (outside the CDR3, taken from reference TRBV9 and TRBJ2-1): DSGVTQTPKHLITATGQRVTLRCSPRSGDLSVYWYQQSLDQGLQFLIQYYNGEERAKGNILERFSAQQFPDLHSELNLSSLELGDSALYFCASSVGGSAGRAEQFFGPGTRLTVL.

The rearrangement joins TRBV25-1 to TRBJ1-1, with D perhaps matching TRBD1 (5 bases). The V end lost 4 bases, the J end lost 9 bases, and 12 bases lay between the germline ends. CDR3 length equals 12 residues. Germline CDR1 reads MGHDK; CDR2 reads SYGVNS. CDR3 sequence: CASSALRGKAFF. CDR3 in DNA: TGTGCCAGCAGTGCCTTAAGGGGTAAAGCTTTCTTT.

The chain carries TRBV11-2 and TRBJ2-5; 9 bases line up with TRBD1. Germline V gene data show CDR1 as SGHAT and CDR2 as FQNNGV. This CDR3 is built from 18 residues. The J segment lost 4 bases and the V segment lost 4 bases, leaving 16 bases of the junction unmatched. CDR3 nucleotide sequence: TGTGCCAGCAGCTCAGTTTCGGGTTACAGGGGGCGCGGAGAGACCCAGTACTTC. This translates into CASSSVSGYRGRGETQYF.

This chain uses TRBV11-2 with TRBJ2-5; D might be TRBD2 (5 bases). With 3 bases removed from V and 2 bases from J, the gap between germline ends came to 19 bases. The CDR3 has 17 amino acids. In germline, CDR1 is SGHAT, CDR2 FQNNGV. This CDR3 reads CASSLEVLMPGQETQYF. Written as DNA, the CDR3 is TGTGCCAGCAGCTTGGAGGTGCTGATGCCCGGGCAAGAGACCCAGTACTTC.

The J gene is TRBJ2-3, the V gene TRBV10-1; TRBD2 might be the D (5 bases). The germline gives CDR1 WNHNN, CDR2 SYGVQD (reference sequence). Trimming pared 3 bases from V and 1 base from J, leaving 8 bases between. The CDR3 is made up of 14 amino acids. Here the CDR3 reads CASSDGGGTDTQYF. The CDR3 coding sequence is TGCGCCAGCAGTGACGGAGGCGGCACAGATACGCAGTATTTT.

The V call is TRBV7-9, the J call TRBJ2-5; 13 nucleotides line up with TRBD2. CDR3 length equals 16 residues. Germline lookup yields CDR1 SEHNR and CDR2 FQNEAQ (reference sequence). V trimming: 4 bases; J trimming: 6 bases; junction bases outside the gene matches: 8. CDR3 protein: CASSSDTSGRAQTQYF. CDR3 nucleotide sequence: TGTGCCAGCAGCTCGGACACTAGCGGGAGGGCCCAGACCCAGTACTTC.

The genes are TRBV11-3 and TRBJ2-1, with a tentative D call TRBD2 (7 bases). The CDR3 is made up of 15 amino acids. CDR1 is SGHNT and CDR2 is YENEEA in the germline V gene. V was cut by 1 base and J by 15 bases, with 22 bases left in between. CDR3 region: CASSLAWGPSGYSFF. Written as DNA, the CDR3 is TGTGCCAGCAGCTTAGCTTGGGGGCCTAGCGGATATTCGTTCTTC.

Only one count was recorded for this clone. V usage is TRBV5-4 and J usage is TRBJ1-2; possibly TRBD1 for D (6 bases). Germline CDR1 SGHNT, CDR2 YYREEE (reference sequence). This CDR3 spans 13 amino acids. V lost 0 bases, J lost 7 bases, and 10 bases lay in between. CDR3 residues: CASSLVGQSGYTF. The CDR3 bases are TGTGCCAGCAGCTTGGTGGGACAAAGTGGCTACACCTTC.

The chain is built from TRBV3-1 (or the pseudogene TRBV3-2) and TRBJ2-3; weak D call: TRBD1 (7 bases). V lost 3 bases to trimming and J lost 4 bases, with 11 bases between them. There are 14 residues in the CDR3. CDR1 is LGHDT, CDR2 YNNKEL, per germline (reference sequence). The CDR3: CASSHAGGPDTQYF. The CDR3 DNA follows: TGTGCCAGCAGCCACGCAGGGGGGCCAGATACGCAGTATTTT.

The gene calls are TRBV21-1 and TRBJ1-1; no check of the table's D call, TRBD1, against the DNA was made. TRBV21-1 is a pseudogene. CDR3 length: 14 residues. The CDR3: CASSKPELNTEAFF. DNA of the CDR3: TGTGCCAGCAGCAAACCAGAACTGAACACTGAAGCTTTCTTT.

This chain joins TRBV7-8 and TRBJ2-1; 8 nucleotides line up with TRBD2. From germline, CDR1 is SGHVS and CDR2 FQNEAQ. V lost 5 bases to trimming and J lost 1 base; unmatched junction nucleotides: 10. CDR3 length equals 17 residues. CDR3 protein: CASSRGPGTRSYNEQFF. In DNA, the CDR3 is TGTGCCAGCAGCCGAGGACCCGGGACTAGATCCTACAATGAGCAGTTCTTC.

This clone appeared a few times. The chain carries TRBV6-2 or TRBV6-3 and TRBJ1-1; D is possibly TRBD1 (6 bases). The V and J ends lost 5 bases and 1 base respectively, with 14 bases between them. Per germline, CDR1 MNHEY and CDR2 SVGEGT. The CDR3 is 15 amino acids. CDR3 nucleotide sequence: TGTGCCAGCAGTCCAATCGACAGGTGGAACACTGAAGCTTTCTTT. This gives the protein CASSPIDRWNTEAFF.